The rows below give T cell receptor beta chains drawn from one sample of a study of blood T cell repertoires in COVID-19. Method: immunoSEQ multiplex PCR; TCRdb's copy keeps in-frame clones and lacks some. The sample contains approximately 230,000 clones, around 84% of which appear only once. Sequencing used PBMCs or T cells enriched from blood (not recorded which). Receptors were obtained from a man aged 35 to 55 who had recovered from COVID-19. Each CDR3 is given with its conserved first and last residue. For some rows the clone size is stated as once, few or many, or as a class when expanded; others skip it.

V gene: TRBV30; CDR3 length: 16; J gene: TRBJ2-2; clone size: .; CDR3 protein: CAWSFPGTGGTGELFF
V gene: TRBV5-3; CDR3 length: 13; J gene: TRBJ1-1; clone size: .; CDR3 protein: CANQGQGATEAFF
V gene: TRBV5-1; CDR3 length: 12; J gene: TRBJ2-7; clone size: .; CDR3 protein: CASSGTDYEQYF
V gene: TRBV7-9; CDR3 length: 14; J gene: TRBJ2-4; clone size: .; CDR3 protein: CASSFGSPTNIQYF
V gene: TRBV24-1; CDR3 length: 15; J gene: TRBJ2-1; clone size: .; CDR3 protein: CATSDLASGYNEQFF
V gene: TRBV27; CDR3 length: 18; J gene: TRBJ2-5; clone size: .; CDR3 protein: CASSPIVPTVIAVETQYF
V gene: TRBV19; CDR3 length: 14; J gene: TRBJ2-3; clone size: .; CDR3 protein: CASSGTSGGGTQYF
V gene: TRBV18; CDR3 length: 14; J gene: TRBJ1-6; clone size: .; CDR3 protein: CASSVTGDNSPLHF
V gene: TRBV30; CDR3 length: 12; J gene: TRBJ2-1; clone size: .; CDR3 protein: CAWRREGPDQFF
V gene: TRBV18; CDR3 length: 13; J gene: TRBJ2-3; clone size: .; CDR3 protein: CASGGARTDTQYF
V gene: TRBV9; CDR3 length: 15; J gene: TRBJ2-1; clone size: .; CDR3 protein: CASSLTGTSYNEQFF
V gene: TRBV5-5; CDR3 length: 15; J gene: TRBJ1-5; clone size: .; CDR3 protein: CASSRTGPQGQPQHF
V gene: TRBV3-1/TRBV3-2; CDR3 length: 15; J gene: TRBJ2-2; clone size: .; CDR3 protein: CASSQEMRGTGELFF
V gene: TRBV5-5; CDR3 length: 15; J gene: TRBJ1-4; clone size: .; CDR3 protein: CASSLDPTGNEKLFF
V gene: TRBV3-1/TRBV3-2; CDR3 length: 14; J gene: TRBJ1-2; clone size: once; CDR3 protein: CASSQGPDSYGYTF
V gene: TRBV9; CDR3 length: 15; J gene: TRBJ1-1; clone size: .; CDR3 protein: CASSVPGTGNTEAFF
V gene: TRBV2; CDR3 length: 11; J gene: TRBJ2-3; clone size: .; CDR3 protein: CASTPGDTQYF
V gene: TRBV6-6; CDR3 length: 14; J gene: TRBJ2-5; clone size: .; CDR3 protein: CASSYIVFQETQYF
V gene: TRBV7-9; CDR3 length: 15; J gene: TRBJ1-5; clone size: .; CDR3 protein: CASSLRGGEGQPQHF
V gene: TRBV5-1; CDR3 length: 17; J gene: TRBJ1-1; clone size: .; CDR3 protein: CASSFRTGGISMTEAFF
V gene: TRBV19; CDR3 length: 16; J gene: TRBJ1-6; clone size: .; CDR3 protein: CASRDRGSSYNSPLHF
V gene: TRBV28; CDR3 length: 14; J gene: TRBJ1-6; clone size: .; CDR3 protein: CASSLTGGHSPLHF
V gene: TRBV7-2; CDR3 length: 15; J gene: TRBJ1-2; clone size: .; CDR3 protein: CASSLTPTGGHGYTF
V gene: TRBV7-2; CDR3 length: 14; J gene: TRBJ2-5; clone size: .; CDR3 protein: CASSSRQGWETQYF
V gene: TRBV19; CDR3 length: 14; J gene: TRBJ1-6; clone size: .; CDR3 protein: CASSIGQGNSPLHF
V gene: TRBV20-1; CDR3 length: 13; J gene: TRBJ1-1; clone size: .; CDR3 protein: CSASGQKNTEAFF
V gene: TRBV11-2; CDR3 length: 15; J gene: TRBJ2-3; clone size: .; CDR3 protein: CASSPWTSATDTQYF